This TCR beta chain was recorded in a study of a mutant IDH1 vaccine in newly diagnosed glioma. Study-wide background: First vaccine doses came 4-6 weeks after radiotherapy alone, or with temozolomide cycles. Patients' prior therapy spanned radiotherapy, temozolomide, or both; most underwent both.

Time point meaning: week 47, end of study. Vaccination comprised doses that each held 300 ug of mutant IDH1 20-mer peptide, plus topical imiquimod. Every donor had a new WHO grade 3 or 4 astrocytoma that was IDH1-mutant, with loss of nuclear ATRX. The CDR3 contains 12 residues. Trimming removed 7 bases from V and 5 bases from J, with 11 bases in between. Germline-derived CDR1 and CDR2 are SEHNR and FQNEAQ (reference sequence). Clones were read by immunoSEQ multiplex PCR, and TCRdb kept only the in-frame ones, dropping some. The data hold 30,000 to 35,000 clones, with approximately 90% observed a single time. Notes on the study in general: The occurrence of vaccine-induced immune responses was seen in 80% to 95% of patients.

This clone showed up just a few times. Its specificity is not known. J is TRBJ1-1 and V is TRBV7-9; D uncertain. The clonotype originates from a woman in her twenties or thirties with glioma. Specimen: PBMCs, collected from a glioma patient whose treatment included an IDH1 peptide vaccine. CDR3 bases: TGTGCCAGCAATCAGGATGAAACTGAAGCTTTCTTT. Protein product: CASNQDETEAFF.